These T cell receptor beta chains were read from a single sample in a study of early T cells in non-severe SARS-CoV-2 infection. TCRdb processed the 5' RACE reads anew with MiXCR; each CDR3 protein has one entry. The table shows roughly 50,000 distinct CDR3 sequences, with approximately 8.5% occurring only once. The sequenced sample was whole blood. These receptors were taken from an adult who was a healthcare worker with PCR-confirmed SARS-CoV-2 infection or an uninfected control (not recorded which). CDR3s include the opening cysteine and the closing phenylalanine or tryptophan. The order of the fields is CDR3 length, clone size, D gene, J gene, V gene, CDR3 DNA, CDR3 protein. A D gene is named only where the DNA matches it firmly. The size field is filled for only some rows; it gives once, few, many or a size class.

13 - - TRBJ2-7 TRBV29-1 TGCAGCGTTGGGACCACCTTCTCCTACGAGCAGTACTTC CSVGTTFSYEQYF
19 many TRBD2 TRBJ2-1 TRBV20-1 TGCAGTGCTTCCCAAGGACAGGGACTAGCGGGAGTGGTCTACAATGAGCAGTTCTTC CSASQGQGLAGVVYNEQFF
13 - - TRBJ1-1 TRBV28 TGTGCCAGCGGGTGGACACAGAACACTGAAGCTTTCTTT CASGWTQNTEAFF
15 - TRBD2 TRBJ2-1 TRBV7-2 TGTGCCAGCAGCTTAGCTAGCGGGGCTGTCAATGAGCAGTTCTTC CASSLASGAVNEQFF
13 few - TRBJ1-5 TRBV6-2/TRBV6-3 TGTGCCAGTTCGGACAGAAAGAATCAGCCCCAGCATTTT CASSDRKNQPQHF
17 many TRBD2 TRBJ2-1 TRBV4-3 TGCGCCAGCAGCCAAGATGACCCCACTAGCGGGAGGTATGAGCAGTTCTTC CASSQDDPTSGRYEQFF
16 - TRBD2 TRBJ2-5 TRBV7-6 TGTGCCAGCAGCCAAGGTTCAGCGGGAGGGGTGGAGACCCAGTACTTC CASSQGSAGGVETQYF
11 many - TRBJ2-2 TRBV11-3 TGTGCCAGCAGCTTTGCCGGGGAGCTGTTTTTT CASSFAGELFF
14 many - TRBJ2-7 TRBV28 TGTGCCAGCAGTTCAAAGGACAGCTTCTACGAGCAGTACTTC CASSSKDSFYEQYF
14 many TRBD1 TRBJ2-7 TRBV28 TGTGCCAGCAGTTTATTACAGGGGGCTGACGAGCAGTACTTC CASSLLQGADEQYF
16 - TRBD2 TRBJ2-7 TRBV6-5 TGTGCCAGCAGTTACGGGATCCTAGCGGGAGATAACGAGCAGTACTTC CASSYGILAGDNEQYF
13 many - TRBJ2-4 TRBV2 TGTGCCAGTACAGGGAGAGCCAAAAACATTCAGTACTTC CASTGRAKNIQYF
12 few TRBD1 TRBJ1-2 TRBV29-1 TGCAGCGTCACCGGGACAGGGGGGTTCTACACCTTC CSVTGTGGFYTF
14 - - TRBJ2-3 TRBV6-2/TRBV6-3 TGTGCCAGCAGTACCCCCCTAAGCACAGATACGCAGTATTTT CASSTPLSTDTQYF
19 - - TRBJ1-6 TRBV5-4 TGTGCCAGCAGCTCATTCGGGTCGCAGGCGAGCTCCTATAATTCACCCCTCCACTTT CASSSFGSQASSYNSPLHF
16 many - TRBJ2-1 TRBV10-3 TGTGCCATCAGTGAGTCCCTAGCACAGGGAGATAATGAGCAGTTCTTC CAISESLAQGDNEQFF
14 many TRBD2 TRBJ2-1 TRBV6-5 TGTGCCAGCAGTTGGGGGGGCTCCTACAATGAGCAGTTCTTC CASSWGGSYNEQFF
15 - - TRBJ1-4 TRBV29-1 TGCAGCGTTGTTCGGACAGTCGGGACTAATGAAAAACTGTTTTTT CSVVRTVGTNEKLFF
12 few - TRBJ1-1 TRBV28 TGTGCCAGCAGTTTGGACACTTGGGTCGCTTTCTTT CASSLDTWVAFF
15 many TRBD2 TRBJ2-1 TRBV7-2 TGTGCCAGCAGCCTTCTAGCGGGAGGGCGCGGTGAGCAGTTCTTC CASSLLAGGRGEQFF
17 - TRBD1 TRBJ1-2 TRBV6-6 TGTGCCAGCAGTTACTCCCCTAGGCAGGGGGCGCGGTATGGCTACACCTTC CASSYSPRQGARYGYTF
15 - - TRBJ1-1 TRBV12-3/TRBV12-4 TGTGCCAGCAGTTTCCGAGCGGGATCGAACACTGAAGCTTTCTTT CASSFRAGSNTEAFF
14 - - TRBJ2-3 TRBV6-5 TGTGCCAGCAGTTACACCCGACCCACAGATACGCAGTATTTT CASSYTRPTDTQYF
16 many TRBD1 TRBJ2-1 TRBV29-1 TGCAGCGTTGGGGACAGGGGGCTTCGATCCTACAATGAGCAGTTCTTC CSVGDRGLRSYNEQFF
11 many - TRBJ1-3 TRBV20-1 TGCAGTGCTAGGCCCGGAAACACCATATATTTT CSARPGNTIYF
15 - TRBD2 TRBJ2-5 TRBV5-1 TGCGCCAGCAGGTTAGCGGGAGGTAGCCAAGAGACCCAGTACTTC CASRLAGGSQETQYF
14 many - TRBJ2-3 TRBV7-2 TGTGCCAGCAGCTTAGCCAGGAGGGCGAATACGCAGTATTTT CASSLARRANTQYF
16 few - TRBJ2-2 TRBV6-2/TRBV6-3 TGTGCCAGCAGCCCCGAAGGGACCGTACTCTCGCGGGAGCTGTTTTTT CASSPEGTVLSRELFF
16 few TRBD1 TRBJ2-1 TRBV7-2 TGTGCCAGCAGCGTACAGGCCGGGACAGGGGACAATGAGCAGTTCTTC CASSVQAGTGDNEQFF
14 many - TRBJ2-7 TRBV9 TGTGCCAGCAGCGTATCGGTCAGCTCCTACGAGCAGTACTTC CASSVSVSSYEQYF
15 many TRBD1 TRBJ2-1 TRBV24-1 TGTGCCACCAGCCCCCGGGACAGGGGGCTGAAGGAGCAGTTCTTC CATSPRDRGLKEQFF
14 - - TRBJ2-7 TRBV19 TGTGCCAGTAGTATCTCCGGGGATACGAGCGAGCAGTACTTC CASSISGDTSEQYF
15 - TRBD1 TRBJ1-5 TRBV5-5 TGTGCCAGCAGCTATTACAGGGGATGGTATCAGCCCCAGCATTTT CASSYYRGWYQPQHF
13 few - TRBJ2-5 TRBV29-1 TGCAGCATAGGGCACTTCCACGGAGAGACCCAGTACTTC CSIGHFHGETQYF
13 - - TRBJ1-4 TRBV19 TGTGCCAGTAGTATTGATGTCGGGGGAGGACTGTTTTTT CASSIDVGGGLFF
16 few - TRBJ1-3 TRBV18 TGTGCCAGCTCACCTCGGGACACCAGCTCTGGAAACACCATATATTTT CASSPRDTSSGNTIYF
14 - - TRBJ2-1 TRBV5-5 TGTGCCAGCAGCTGGGGACTTCCCGGGAATGAGCAGTTCTTC CASSWGLPGNEQFF
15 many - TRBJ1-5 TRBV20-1 TGCAGTGCTAGGAGGCTTGAACGAAGCAATCAGCCCCAGCATTTT CSARRLERSNQPQHF
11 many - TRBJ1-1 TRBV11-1 TGTGCCAGCAGCGGGAACGGGGGATCTTTCTTT CASSGNGGSFF
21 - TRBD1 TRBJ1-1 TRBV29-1 TGCAGCGCCAGATACAGGGGTGATTGGGAAGAGGTGGCGACGGGGCTCGCTGAAGCTTTCTTT CSARYRGDWEEVATGLAEAFF